This is a list of T cell receptor beta chains from one sample in a study of response to subunit inactivated influenza vaccine. TCRdb redid the calling of the RT-PCR reads with MiXCR, one entry per CDR3 protein. Of hundreds of thousands of distinct CDR3 sequences in the sample, around 18% were seen once. Source: PBMCs from blood, taken roughly 5 days after vaccination. All receptors derive from a man aged 45 to 65 who received an inactivated influenza vaccine. Both conserved end residues are part of each CDR3. Fields, in order: V gene, CDR3 protein.

TRBV7-2 CASTTGRTSGRFYEQYF
TRBV4-3 CASSQDRDRVHGYTF
TRBV4-3 CASSQDHRGNSPLHF
TRBV5-6 CASSLNPHTYSYEQYF
TRBV27 CASSFGFNTEAFF
TRBV7-8 CASSLAAGTNEKLFF
TRBV19 CASSMRFRQGANNEQFF
TRBV9 CASSVAGKGDYEQYF
TRBV9 CASSVEQGFSQFF
TRBV7-2 CASRERIYSDTQYF
TRBV15 CATSRVRVNTGELFF
TRBV4-1 CASSQGTTFTYEQYF
TRBV20-1 CSASYRVFTEAFF
TRBV18 CASSPGDRGVLYF
TRBV5-1 CASSFRGLAGGNEQFF
TRBV11-2 CASSFGTGLTDTQYF
TRBV10-3 CAIKEGLAGGLDTQYF
TRBV6-2/TRBV6-3 CASSYPSRDRGPTGDTQYF
TRBV29-1 CSLRDRGNEQYF
TRBV28 CASSFGDRVTRGYTF
TRBV10-3 CAIRASGSGGANVLTF
TRBV20-1 CSARWTSGGQETQYF
TRBV29-1 CSVSGQTDTQYF
TRBV27 CASTGLAGSYNEQFF
TRBV5-1 CASSLLSFAEQYF
TRBV6-1 CASPLADTQYF
TRBV7-2 CASSEPGLAVNEQFF
TRBV7-9 CASSGGRPRNEQFF
TRBV5-6 CASSLDGTGVNTEAFF
TRBV7-2 CASSDPGGRENTEAFF
TRBV6-2/TRBV6-3 CASVKGVGELFF
TRBV5-5 CASSALGSGALQETQYF
TRBV7-9 CASSLETTLQLTYEQYF
TRBV12-3/TRBV12-4 CASSGRETHNEKLFF
TRBV9 CASSAGPTTDTQYF
TRBV5-1 CAISLTPGRKETQYF
TRBV15 CATSGLRADTQYF
TRBV10-2 CASRGPTYEQYF
TRBV20-1 CSARPGLAGLGNIQYF
TRBV6-1 CASRLTGTGALSSYNEQFF
TRBV24-1 CATSDGGTGNTGELFF
TRBV19 CASGSGGPYEQYF
TRBV4-2 CASSQDPGADEKLFF
TRBV28 CASSPSGTSAFLNEQFF